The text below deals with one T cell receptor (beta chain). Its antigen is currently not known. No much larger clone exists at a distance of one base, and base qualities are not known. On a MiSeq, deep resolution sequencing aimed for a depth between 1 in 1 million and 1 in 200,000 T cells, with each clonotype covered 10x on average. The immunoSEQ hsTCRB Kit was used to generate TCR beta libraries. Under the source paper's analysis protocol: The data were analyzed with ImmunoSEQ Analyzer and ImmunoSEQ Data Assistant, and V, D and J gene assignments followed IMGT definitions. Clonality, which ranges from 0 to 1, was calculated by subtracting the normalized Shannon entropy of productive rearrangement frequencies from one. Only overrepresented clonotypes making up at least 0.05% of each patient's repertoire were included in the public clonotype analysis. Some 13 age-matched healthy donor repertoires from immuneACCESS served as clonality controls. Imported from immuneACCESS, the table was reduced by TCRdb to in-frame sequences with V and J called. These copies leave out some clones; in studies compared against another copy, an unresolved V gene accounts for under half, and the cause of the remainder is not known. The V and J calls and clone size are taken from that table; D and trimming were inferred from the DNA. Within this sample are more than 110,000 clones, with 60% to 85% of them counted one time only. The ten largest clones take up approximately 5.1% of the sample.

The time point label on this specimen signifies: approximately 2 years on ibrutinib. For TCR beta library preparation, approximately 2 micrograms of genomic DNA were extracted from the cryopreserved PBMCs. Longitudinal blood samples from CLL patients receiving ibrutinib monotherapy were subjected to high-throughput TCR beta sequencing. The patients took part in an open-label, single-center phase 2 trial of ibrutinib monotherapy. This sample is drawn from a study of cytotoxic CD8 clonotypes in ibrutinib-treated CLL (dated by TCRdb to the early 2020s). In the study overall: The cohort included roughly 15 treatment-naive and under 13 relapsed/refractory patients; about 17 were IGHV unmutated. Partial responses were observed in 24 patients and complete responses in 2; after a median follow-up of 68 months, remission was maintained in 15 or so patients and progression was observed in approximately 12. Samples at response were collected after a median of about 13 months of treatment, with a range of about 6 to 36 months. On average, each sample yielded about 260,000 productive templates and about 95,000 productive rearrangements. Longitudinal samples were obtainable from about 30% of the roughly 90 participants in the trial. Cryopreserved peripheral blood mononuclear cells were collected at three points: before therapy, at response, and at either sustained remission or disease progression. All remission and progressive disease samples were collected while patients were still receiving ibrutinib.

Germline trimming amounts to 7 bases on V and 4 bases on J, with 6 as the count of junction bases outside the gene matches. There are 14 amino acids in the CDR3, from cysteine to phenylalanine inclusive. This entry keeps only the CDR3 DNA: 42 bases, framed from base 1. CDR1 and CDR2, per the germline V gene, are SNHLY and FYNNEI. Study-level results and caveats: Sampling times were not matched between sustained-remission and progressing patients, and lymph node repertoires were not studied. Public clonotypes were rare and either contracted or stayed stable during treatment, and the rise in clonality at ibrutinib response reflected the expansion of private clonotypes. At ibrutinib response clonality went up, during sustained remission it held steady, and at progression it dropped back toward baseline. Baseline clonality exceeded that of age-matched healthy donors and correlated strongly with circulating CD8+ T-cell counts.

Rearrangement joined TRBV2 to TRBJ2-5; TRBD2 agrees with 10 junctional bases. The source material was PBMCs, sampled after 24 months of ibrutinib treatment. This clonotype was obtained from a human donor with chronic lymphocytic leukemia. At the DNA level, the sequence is TGTGCCAGCAAAGCGGGGGGGCCCGGAGAGACCCAGTACTTC. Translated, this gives CASKAGGPGETQYF.